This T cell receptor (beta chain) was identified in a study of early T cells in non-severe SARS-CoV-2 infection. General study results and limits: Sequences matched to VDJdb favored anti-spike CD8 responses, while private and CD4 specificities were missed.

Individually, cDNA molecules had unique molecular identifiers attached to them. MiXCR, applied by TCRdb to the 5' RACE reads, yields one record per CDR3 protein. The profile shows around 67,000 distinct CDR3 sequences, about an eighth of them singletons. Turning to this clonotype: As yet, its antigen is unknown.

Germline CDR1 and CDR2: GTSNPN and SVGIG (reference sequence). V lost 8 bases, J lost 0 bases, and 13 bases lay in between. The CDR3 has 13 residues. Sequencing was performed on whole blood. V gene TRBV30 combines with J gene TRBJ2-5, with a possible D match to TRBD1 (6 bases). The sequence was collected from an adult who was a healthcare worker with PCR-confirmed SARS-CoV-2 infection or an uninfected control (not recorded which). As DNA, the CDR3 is TGTGCCCAATCCCGGGACAACCAAGAGACCCAGTACTTC. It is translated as CAQSRDNQETQYF.